The present TCR beta chain was sequenced within a study of T cells in Graves' hyperthyroidism and ophthalmopathy. The diagnoses drew upon clinical symptoms, serum thyroxine and TRAb, thyroid ultrasound and orbital computed tomography. The CDR3 covers 18 residues. Germline V lookup: CDR1 MGHRA, CDR2 YSYEKL. There were TCR beta CDR3 regions amplified from RNA transcripts. RT-PCR in the first round (using the HTBI primer set) targeted the TCR CDR3. TCRdb re-called the multiplex PCR reads through MiXCR, storing one row per CDR3 protein. This sample carries 75,000 to 100,000 distinct CDR3 sequences, 51% of them seen once, and the ten largest clones take around 30%. This clonotype has more than one count but fewer than ten. One end of the junction does not line up with germline, which may come from a read error.

The TCR was taken from a middle-aged woman with Graves' hyperthyroidism. V gene TRBV4-1 combines with J gene TRBJ2-2; the match to TRBD2 covers 10 bases. Sequences were obtained from blood. CDR3: CASSQVALTSGKAGELFF. DNA for the CDR3: TGTGCCAGCAGCCAAGTTGCTTTAACTAGCGGGAAAGCCGGGGAGCTGTTTTTT.